This note documents a single T cell receptor (beta chain) sequence. What it recognizes is unknown. Tagging with unique molecular identifiers was a feature of the TCR beta cDNA libraries. Input amounts of roughly 1 to 10 million T cells were used. These gave 500,000 or so cDNA molecules, so each molecule approximated one T cell. TCRdb passed the PCR reads through MiXCR, listing each CDR3 protein once. There are 650,000 to 850,000 distinct CDR3 sequences in the sample; roughly 50% occur only once, and roughly 4.4% lies in the top ten. The data stem from a study of post-analysis software for immune sequencing data. Background on the study: There were relapsing-remitting, secondary progressive and progressive-relapsing multiple sclerosis among the disease courses included.

CDR1 and CDR2 from the germline V gene are SGHDN and FVKESK. The length of the CDR3 is 12 residues. V shed 4 bases, J shed 12 bases, and the junction held 5 bases outside the gene matches. Notes on the study in general: Pronounced co-clustering by F measure was evident among identically batched samples. The normalized Chao1 diversity of multiple sclerosis patients was significantly lower than that of controls. Roughly 5 TRBV segments occurring more often in patients than controls included TRBV5-6, TRBV5-1 and TRBV20-1.

The material sequenced was blood. This sequence originates from a girl aged 10-17 years with multiple sclerosis. The rearrangement joins TRBV14 to TRBJ2-1; 8 nucleotides line up with TRBD2. The CDR3 nucleotides read TGTGCCAGCAGCCCTTCGGGGGGGAGGCAGTTCTTC. Amino acid sequence: CASSPSGGRQFF.